The sequence of this T cell receptor (beta chain) was determined in a study of T cells in Graves' hyperthyroidism and ophthalmopathy. Looking at the study overall: Peripheral blood was obtained at initial diagnosis, preceding any treatment. Study-wide results and limits: Most thyroid clonotypes expanded above 0.001 were also detected in blood.

Amplification of TCR beta CDR3 regions used RNA as the template. Using the HTBI primer set, a first-round RT-PCR was run on the TCR CDR3. Each CDR3 protein is one row after TCRdb ran MiXCR on the multiplex PCR reads. The table includes 400,000 to 550,000 distinct CDR3 sequences, around 24% detected once. The CDR3 totals 15 residues. CDR1 is MNHNS, CDR2 SASEGT, per germline. Trimming cost V 6 bases and J 5 bases; bases outside gene matches: 8. With respect to this clonotype: What it recognizes is unknown.

The specimen was blood. V usage is TRBV6-1 and J usage is TRBJ2-7; 12 nucleotides match TRBD2. The sequence was obtained from a woman aged 30 to 39 with Graves' ophthalmopathy. The CDR3 nucleotides read TGTGCCAGCAGGAGACTAGCGGGAGAGGGTAACGAGCAGTACTTC. Residues: CASRRLAGEGNEQYF.